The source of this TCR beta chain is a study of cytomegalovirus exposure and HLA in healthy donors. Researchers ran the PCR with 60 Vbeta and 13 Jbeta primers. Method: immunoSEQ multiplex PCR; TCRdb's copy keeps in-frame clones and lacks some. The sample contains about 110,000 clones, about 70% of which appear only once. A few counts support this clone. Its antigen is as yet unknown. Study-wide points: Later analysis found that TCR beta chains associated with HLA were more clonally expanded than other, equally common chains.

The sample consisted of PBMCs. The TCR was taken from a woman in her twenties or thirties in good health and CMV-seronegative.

DNA of the CDR3: TGTGCCAGCAAATGGACAGGGAACACTGAAGCTTTCTTT. Its translation: CASKWTGNTEAFF. V is TRBV2 and J is TRBJ1-1, with 7 positions matching TRBD1. V trimming: 7 bases; J trimming: 1 base; junction bases outside the gene matches: 3. The CDR3 runs to 13 residues. The germline CDR1 and CDR2 sequences are SNHLY and FYNNEI.